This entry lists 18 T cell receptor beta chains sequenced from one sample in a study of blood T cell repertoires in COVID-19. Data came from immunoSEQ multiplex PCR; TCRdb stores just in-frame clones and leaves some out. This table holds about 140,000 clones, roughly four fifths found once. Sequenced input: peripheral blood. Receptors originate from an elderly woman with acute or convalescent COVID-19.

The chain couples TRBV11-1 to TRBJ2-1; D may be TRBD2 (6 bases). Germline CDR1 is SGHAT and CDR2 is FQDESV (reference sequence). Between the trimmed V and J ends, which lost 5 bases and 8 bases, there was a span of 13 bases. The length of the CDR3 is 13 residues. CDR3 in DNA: TGTGCCAGCAGCCCGACTAGGGAGCATGAGCAGTTCTTC. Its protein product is CASSPTREHEQFF.

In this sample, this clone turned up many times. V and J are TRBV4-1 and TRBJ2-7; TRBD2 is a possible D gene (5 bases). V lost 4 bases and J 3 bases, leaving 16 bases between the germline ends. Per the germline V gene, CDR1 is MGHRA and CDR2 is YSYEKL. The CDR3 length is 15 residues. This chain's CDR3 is CASSRPLARFYEQYF. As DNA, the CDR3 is TGCGCCAGCAGCCGCCCCCTAGCCCGCTTCTACGAGCAGTACTTC.

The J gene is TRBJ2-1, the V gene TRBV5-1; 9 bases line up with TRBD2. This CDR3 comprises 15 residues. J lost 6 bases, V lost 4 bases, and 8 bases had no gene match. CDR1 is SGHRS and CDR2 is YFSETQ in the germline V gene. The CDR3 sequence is CASSPPASGTNEQFF. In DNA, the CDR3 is TGCGCCAGCAGCCCCCCGGCTAGCGGGACCAATGAGCAGTTCTTC.

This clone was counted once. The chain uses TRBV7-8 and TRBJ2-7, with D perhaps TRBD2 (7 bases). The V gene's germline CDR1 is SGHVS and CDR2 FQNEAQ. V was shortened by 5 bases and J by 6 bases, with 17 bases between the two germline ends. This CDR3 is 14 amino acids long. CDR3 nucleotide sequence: TGTGCCAGCAGCGACCGGGGGGCCCTCTCCGAGCAGTACTTC. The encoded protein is CASSDRGALSEQYF.

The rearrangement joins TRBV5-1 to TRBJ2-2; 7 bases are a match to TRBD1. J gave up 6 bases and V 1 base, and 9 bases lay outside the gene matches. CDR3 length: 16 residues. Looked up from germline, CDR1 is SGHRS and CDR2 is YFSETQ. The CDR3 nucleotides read TGCGCCAGCAGCTTGAGATCAGGGGGAGAGGCCGGGGAGCTGTTTTTT. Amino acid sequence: CASSLRSGGEAGELFF.

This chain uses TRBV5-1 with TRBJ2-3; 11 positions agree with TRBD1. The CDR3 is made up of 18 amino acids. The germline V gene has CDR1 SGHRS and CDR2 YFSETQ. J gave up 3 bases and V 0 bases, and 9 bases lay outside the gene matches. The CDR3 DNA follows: TGCGCCAGCAGCTTGGTCGGGACAGGGGGACGCGGAACAGATACGCAGTATTTT. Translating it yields CASSLVGTGGRGTDTQYF.

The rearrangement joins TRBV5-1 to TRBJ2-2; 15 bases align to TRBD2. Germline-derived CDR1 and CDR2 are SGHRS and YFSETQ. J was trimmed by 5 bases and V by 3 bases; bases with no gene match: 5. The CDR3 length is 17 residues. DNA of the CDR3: TGCGCCAGCAGCTCGGGACTAGCGGGAGGACAAACCGGGGAGCTGTTTTTT. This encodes CASSSGLAGGQTGELFF.

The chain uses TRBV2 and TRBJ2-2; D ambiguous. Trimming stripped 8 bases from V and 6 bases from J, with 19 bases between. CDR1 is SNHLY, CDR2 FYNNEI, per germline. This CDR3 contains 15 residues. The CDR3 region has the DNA TGTGCCAGCGGCCGGCTCCCCAGTGCGGCCGGGGAGCTGTTTTTT. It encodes CASGRLPSAAGELFF.

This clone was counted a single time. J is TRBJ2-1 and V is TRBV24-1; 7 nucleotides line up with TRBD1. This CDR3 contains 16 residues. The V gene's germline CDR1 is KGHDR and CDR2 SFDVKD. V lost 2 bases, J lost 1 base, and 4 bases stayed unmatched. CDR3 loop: CATSDWTGTSYNEQFF. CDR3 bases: TGTGCCACCAGTGATTGGACAGGTACATCCTACAATGAGCAGTTCTTC.

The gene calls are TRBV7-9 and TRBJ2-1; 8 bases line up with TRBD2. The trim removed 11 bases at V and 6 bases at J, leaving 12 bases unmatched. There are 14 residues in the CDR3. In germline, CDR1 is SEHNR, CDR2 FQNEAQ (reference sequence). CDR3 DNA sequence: TGTGCCGGGCTCGGGACTAGATACGGCAATGAGCAGTTCTTC. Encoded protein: CAGLGTRYGNEQFF.

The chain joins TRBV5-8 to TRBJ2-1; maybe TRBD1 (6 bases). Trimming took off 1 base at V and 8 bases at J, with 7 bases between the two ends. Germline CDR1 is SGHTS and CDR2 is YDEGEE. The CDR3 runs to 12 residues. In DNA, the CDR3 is TGTGCCAGCAGCTTGACAGGGTATGAGCAGTTCTTC. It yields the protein CASSLTGYEQFF. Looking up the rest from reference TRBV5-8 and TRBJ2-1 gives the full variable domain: EAGVTQSPTHLIKTRGQQATLRCSPISGHTSVYWYQQALGLGLQFLLWYDEGEERNRGNFPPRFSGRQFPNYSSELNVNALELEDSALYLCASSLTGYEQFFGPGTRLTVL.

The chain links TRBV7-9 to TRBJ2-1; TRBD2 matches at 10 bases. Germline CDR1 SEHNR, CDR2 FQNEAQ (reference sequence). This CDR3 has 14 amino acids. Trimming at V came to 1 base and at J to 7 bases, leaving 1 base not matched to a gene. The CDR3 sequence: CASSLGGLANEQFF. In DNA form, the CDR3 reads TGTGCCAGCAGCTTAGGGGGACTAGCGAATGAGCAGTTCTTC.

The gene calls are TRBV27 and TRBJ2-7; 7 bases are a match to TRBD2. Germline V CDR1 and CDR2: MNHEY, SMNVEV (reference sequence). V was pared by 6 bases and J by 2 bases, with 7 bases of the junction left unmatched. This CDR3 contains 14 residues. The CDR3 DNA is TGTGCCAGCAGGGATGGGGGGGACCCCTACGAGCAGTACTTC. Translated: CASRDGGDPYEQYF.

The CDR3 DNA follows: TGTGCCAGCAGCTCCCCGGGACTAGCGGGCACCGGGGAGCTGTTTTTT. Its translation: CASSSPGLAGTGELFF. The J gene is TRBJ2-2, the V gene TRBV7-9; 12 nucleotides align to TRBD2. Germline V CDR1 and CDR2: SEHNR, FQNEAQ (reference sequence). The CDR3 is 16 amino acids. V lost 4 bases to trimming and J lost 4 bases; unmatched junction nucleotides: 4.

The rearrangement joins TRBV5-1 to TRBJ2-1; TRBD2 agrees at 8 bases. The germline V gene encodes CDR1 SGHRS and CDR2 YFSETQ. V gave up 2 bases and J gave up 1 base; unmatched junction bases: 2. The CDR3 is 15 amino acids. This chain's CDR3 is CASSLSGGSYNEQFF. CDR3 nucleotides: TGCGCCAGCAGCTTAAGCGGGGGATCCTACAATGAGCAGTTCTTC.

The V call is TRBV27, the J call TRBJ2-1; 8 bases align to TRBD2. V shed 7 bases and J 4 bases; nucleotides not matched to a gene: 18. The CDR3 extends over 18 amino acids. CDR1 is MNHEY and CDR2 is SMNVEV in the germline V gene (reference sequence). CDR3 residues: CASTKRGSGTLAYNEQFF. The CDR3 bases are TGTGCCAGCACCAAAAGGGGTAGCGGGACATTAGCGTACAATGAGCAGTTCTTC.

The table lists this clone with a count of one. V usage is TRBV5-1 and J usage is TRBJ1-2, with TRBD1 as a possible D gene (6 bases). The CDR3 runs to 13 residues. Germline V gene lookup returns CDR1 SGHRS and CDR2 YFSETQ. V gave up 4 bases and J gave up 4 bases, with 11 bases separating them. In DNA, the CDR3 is TGCGCCAGCAGCCCCGACAGGTTCTATGGCTACACCTTC. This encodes CASSPDRFYGYTF.

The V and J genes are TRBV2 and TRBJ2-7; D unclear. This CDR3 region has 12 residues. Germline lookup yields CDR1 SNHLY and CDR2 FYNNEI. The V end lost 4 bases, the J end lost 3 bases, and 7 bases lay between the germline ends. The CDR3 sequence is CASSVRVYEQYF. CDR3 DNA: TGTGCCAGCAGTGTTCGGGTCTACGAGCAGTACTTC. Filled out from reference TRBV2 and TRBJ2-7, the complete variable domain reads EPEVTQTPSHQVTQMGQEVILRCVPISNHLYFYWYRQILGQKVEFLVSFYNNEISEKSEIFDDQFSVERPDGSNFTLKIRSTKLEDSAMYFCASSVRVYEQYFGPGTRLTVT.